These T cell receptor beta chains were read from a single sample in a study of cytotoxic CD8 clonotypes in ibrutinib-treated CLL. Produced via immunoSEQ multiplex PCR; TCRdb's table is partial and in-frame only. The table shows about 120,000 clones, with approximately 85% occurring only once. This sample comprised PBMCs, obtained after 24 months of ibrutinib treatment. These receptors came from a human donor with chronic lymphocytic leukemia. The CDR3 runs from the conserved cysteine through the conserved F or W. Each record gives: D gene, J gene, V gene, clone size, CDR3 protein, CDR3 DNA. A D gene is named only where the DNA matches it firmly. The size entry is marked missing in some rows and otherwise reads once, few, many or a size class.

>TRBD1|TRBJ1-2|TRBV4-2|few
CASSPDGDRSSYGYTF
TGTGCCAGCAGCCCCGATGGGGACAGATCTTCCTATGGCTACACCTTC
>TRBD1|TRBJ2-1|TRBV7-2|NA
CASSPRQGVYNEQFF
TGTGCCAGCAGCCCCCGACAGGGAGTCTACAATGAGCAGTTCTTC
>TRBD2|TRBJ2-7|TRBV9|NA
CASSVQASGAYEQYF
TGTGCCAGCAGCGTTCAAGCTAGCGGGGCCTACGAGCAGTACTTC
>NA|TRBJ2-3|TRBV5-6|NA
CASTPIDGSWDTQYF
TGTGCCAGCACCCCGATAGACGGATCCTGGGATACGCAGTATTTT
>TRBD1|TRBJ1-2|TRBV19|NA
CASSITTGANYGYTF
TGTGCCAGTAGTATTACGACAGGGGCGAACTATGGCTACACCTTC
>NA|TRBJ2-2|TRBV25-1|NA
CASSGTLGITGELFF
TGTGCCAGCAGTGGGACCCTTGGAATAACCGGGGAGCTGTTTTTT
>NA|TRBJ1-1|TRBV7-6|once
CASSSGATEAFF
TGTGCCAGCAGCTCTGGGGCCACTGAAGCTTTCTTT
>NA|TRBJ2-1|TRBV7-7|NA
CASSLGGTKPINEQFF
TGTGCTAGCAGCTTAGGGGGGACCAAGCCTATCAATGAGCAGTTCTTC
>NA|TRBJ2-3|TRBV4-1|few
CASSQDNAAGSDTQYF
TGCGCCAGCAGCCAAGATAACGCAGCGGGCTCAGATACGCAGTATTTT
>NA|TRBJ1-5|TRBV28|NA
CASSFSWGGPGSNQPQHF
TGTGCCAGCAGTTTCAGTTGGGGAGGGCCGGGTAGCAATCAGCCCCAGCATTTT
>NA|TRBJ2-6|TRBV7-9|NA
CASIESGANVLTF
TGTGCCAGTATTGAATCTGGGGCCAACGTCCTGACTTTC
>NA|TRBJ2-7|TRBV18|NA
CASSPPGLPYEQYF
TGTGCCAGCTCACCACCGGGACTGCCCTACGAGCAGTACTTC
>TRBD1|TRBJ1-1|TRBV19|NA
CASSIDRGTEAFF
TGTGCCAGTAGTATTGACAGGGGCACTGAAGCTTTCTTT
>TRBD2|TRBJ2-5|TRBV11-2|NA
CASSSTSGGSGETQYF
TGTGCCAGCAGCAGTACTAGCGGGGGAAGTGGGGAGACCCAGTACTTC
>NA|TRBJ1-3|TRBV29-1|NA
CSVALIFSGNTIYF
TGCAGCGTAGCCTTGATCTTCTCTGGAAACACCATATATTTT
>NA|TRBJ2-7|TRBV28|NA
CASSLRENRAYEQYF
TGTGCCAGCAGTTTACGGGAAAACCGTGCTTACGAGCAGTACTTC
>TRBD1|TRBJ1-2|TRBV7-9|few
CASSAELHRGQDYGYTF
TGTGCCAGCAGCGCCGAGTTGCACAGGGGGCAAGACTATGGCTACACCTTC
>TRBD1|TRBJ1-5|TRBV5-5|NA
CASSLHSGTGGNQPQHF
TGTGCCAGCAGCTTACATTCAGGGACAGGGGGCAATCAGCCCCAGCATTTT
>TRBD1|TRBJ1-5|TRBV5-1|NA
CASSLNPVWDRGNPSNQPQHF
TGCGCCAGCAGCTTGAATCCTGTATGGGACAGGGGAAACCCGAGCAATCAGCCCCAGCATTTT
>NA|TRBJ2-4|TRBV19|NA
CASSIDRGIQYF
TGTGCCAGTAGTATAGACAGGGGAATTCAGTACTTC
>NA|TRBJ2-5|TRBV7-9|NA
CASSLVWGVGQETQYF
TGTGCCAGCAGCTTAGTCTGGGGCGTAGGGCAAGAGACCCAGTACTTC
>NA|TRBJ1-1|TRBV6-6|NA
CASTLLAVNTEAFF
TGTGCCAGCACCTTACTCGCCGTGAACACTGAAGCTTTCTTT
>NA|TRBJ2-5|TRBV7-9|NA
CASSQKETQYF
TGTGCCAGCAGCCAGAAAGAGACCCAGTACTTC
>NA|TRBJ2-1|TRBV28|NA
CASRMTAGSSDEQFF
TGTGCCAGCAGGATGACGGCAGGGTCCTCCGATGAGCAGTTCTTC
>TRBD1|TRBJ1-6|TRBV4-2|few
CASSQESGKAGGYSPLHF
TGTGCCAGCAGCCAAGAGAGTGGGAAGGCAGGGGGCTATTCACCCCTCCACTTT
>NA|TRBJ1-5|TRBV5-8|NA
CASSLIQWKGSNQPQHF
TGTGCCAGCAGCTTGATACAGTGGAAGGGCAGCAATCAGCCCCAGCATTTT
>TRBD1|TRBJ2-2|TRBV2|NA
CASSPTGKDTGELFF
TGTGCCAGCAGCCCGACAGGGAAAGACACCGGGGAGCTGTTTTTT
>NA|TRBJ1-1|TRBV2|NA
CASKGQQLSTEAFF
TGTGCCAGCAAGGGACAACAGCTTTCCACTGAAGCTTTCTTT
>NA|TRBJ1-1|TRBV30|NA
CAWSTGLAEAFF
TGTGCCTGGAGTACGGGGTTGGCTGAAGCTTTCTTT
>NA|TRBJ1-1|TRBV10-3|NA
CAARLGDQNTEAFF
TGTGCCGCCCGCCTGGGGGACCAGAACACTGAAGCTTTCTTT
>NA|TRBJ2-1|TRBV28|NA
CASGIYNEQFF
TGTGCCAGTGGGATTTACAATGAGCAGTTCTTC
>NA|TRBJ2-2|TRBV10-3|NA
CAISAFTGELFF
TGTGCCATCAGTGCTTTCACCGGGGAGCTGTTTTTT
>NA|TRBJ2-1|TRBV7-9|NA
CASSPPPGEQFF
TGTGCCAGCAGCCCTCCCCCGGGGGAGCAGTTCTTC
>TRBD1|TRBJ2-4|TRBV19|NA
CASSTSSIQGGRKNIQYF
TGTGCCAGTAGTACCAGTTCCATACAGGGGGGACGCAAAAACATTCAGTACTTC
>NA|TRBJ1-5|TRBV5-8|NA
CASRRVLGNNNQPQHF
TGTGCCAGCAGGCGAGTGTTAGGAAATAACAATCAGCCCCAGCATTTT
>NA|TRBJ2-2|TRBV2|NA
CASSEVAPKQPTGELFF
TGTGCCAGCAGTGAAGTAGCTCCGAAACAACCCACCGGGGAGCTGTTTTTT
>TRBD1|TRBJ2-5|TRBV5-6|NA
CASSLDRGRGETQYF
TGTGCCAGCAGCTTGGACAGGGGGCGCGGGGAGACCCAGTACTTC
>TRBD1|TRBJ1-2|TRBV28|NA
CLTGDLGYTF
TGTCTTACAGGGGATTTGGGCTACACCTTC
>NA|TRBJ2-1|TRBV11-3|NA
CASSLDHNEQFF
TGTGCCAGCAGCTTAGATCACAATGAGCAGTTCTTC
>NA|TRBJ2-5|TRBV18|NA
CASSDGGLAQETQYF
TGTGCCAGCTCAGATGGGGGCCTAGCCCAAGAGACCCAGTACTTC
>NA|TRBJ2-3|TRBV6-5|NA
CASGGQNSDTQYF
TGTGCATCCGGTGGGCAGAACTCAGATACGCAGTATTTT
>NA|TRBJ1-4|TRBV5-1|NA
CASSLATNEKLFF
TGCGCCAGCAGCTTAGCAACTAATGAAAAACTGTTTTTT
>NA|TRBJ2-7|TRBV7-3|NA
CASSLEPGDRKEQYF
TGTGCCAGCAGCCTTGAACCGGGCGACCGGAAAGAGCAGTACTTC
>TRBD1|TRBJ2-7|TRBV27|NA
CASSDRGPYEQYF
TGTGCCAGCAGTGACAGGGGCCCCTACGAGCAGTACTTC
>TRBD2|TRBJ2-3|TRBV5-1|NA
CASSPSGGSTDTQYF
TGCGCCAGCAGCCCTAGCGGGGGGAGCACAGATACGCAGTATTTT
>NA|TRBJ1-3|TRBV27|NA
CASRRGWGESSGNTIYF
TGTGCCAGCAGGCGGGGATGGGGAGAGAGCTCTGGAAACACCATATATTTT
>NA|TRBJ1-2|TRBV29-1|few
CSVDLYYGYTF
TGCAGCGTTGATCTTTACTATGGCTACACCTTC
>NA|TRBJ1-5|TRBV12-2|NA
CASRSPRHSNQPQHF
TGTGCAAGTCGCTCCCCCAGGCATAGCAATCAGCCCCAGCATTTT
>TRBD1|TRBJ2-7|TRBV7-7|NA
CASSPGTGGAYEQYF
TGTGCCAGCAGCCCCGGGACAGGTGGGGCCTACGAGCAGTACTTC
>TRBD1|TRBJ2-2|TRBV5-4|NA
CASRLGQGNTGELFF
TGTGCCAGCAGACTTGGACAGGGAAACACCGGGGAGCTGTTTTTT
>NA|TRBJ2-3|TRBV4-1|once
CASSQTIPSSTDTQYF
TGCGCCAGCAGCCAAACGATACCTTCTAGCACAGATACGCAGTATTTT
>NA|TRBJ2-3|TRBV9|NA
CASSAGAQVRVDTQYF
TGTGCCAGCAGCGCAGGGGCCCAAGTTCGAGTAGATACGCAGTATTTT
>NA|TRBJ1-3|TRBV5-8|NA
CASSFRAGNTIYF
TGTGCCAGCAGCTTCAGGGCTGGAAACACCATATATTTT
>TRBD1|TRBJ1-1|TRBV5-4|NA
CASRAGQGTEAFF
TGTGCCAGCAGGGCGGGACAGGGGACTGAAGCTTTCTTT
>TRBD1|TRBJ1-3|TRBV5-1|NA
CASSRTGPLSGNTIYF
TGCGCCAGCAGCAGGACAGGTCCCCTTTCTGGAAACACCATATATTTT
>TRBD2|TRBJ2-7|TRBV27|NA
CASSLSLAGGPTYEQYF
TGTGCCAGCAGTTTATCCCTCGCGGGGGGGCCTACCTACGAGCAGTACTTC
>NA|TRBJ2-7|TRBV25-1|once
CASQRGGEQYF
TGTGCCAGCCAGAGGGGGGGAGAGCAGTACTTC